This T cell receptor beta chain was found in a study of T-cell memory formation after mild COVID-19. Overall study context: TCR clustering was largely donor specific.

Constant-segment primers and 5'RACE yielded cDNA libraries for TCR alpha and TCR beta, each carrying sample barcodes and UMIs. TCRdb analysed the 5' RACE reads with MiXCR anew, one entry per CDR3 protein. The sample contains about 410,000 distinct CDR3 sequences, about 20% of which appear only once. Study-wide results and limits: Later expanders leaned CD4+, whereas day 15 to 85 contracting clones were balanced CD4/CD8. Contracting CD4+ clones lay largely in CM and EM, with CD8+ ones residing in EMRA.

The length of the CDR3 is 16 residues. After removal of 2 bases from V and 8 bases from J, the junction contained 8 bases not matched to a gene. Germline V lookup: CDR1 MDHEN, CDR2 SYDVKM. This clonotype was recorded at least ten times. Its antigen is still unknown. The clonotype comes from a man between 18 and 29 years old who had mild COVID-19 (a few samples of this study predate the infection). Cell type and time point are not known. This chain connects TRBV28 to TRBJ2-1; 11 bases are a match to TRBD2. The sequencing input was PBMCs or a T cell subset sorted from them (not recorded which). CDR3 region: CASSLGLAGGPDEQFF. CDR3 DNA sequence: TGTGCCAGCAGTTTAGGCTTAGCGGGGGGGCCCGATGAGCAGTTCTTC. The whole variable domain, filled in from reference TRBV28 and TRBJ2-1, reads DVKVTQSSRYLVKRTGEKVFLECVQDMDHENMFWYRQDPGLGLRLIYFSYDVKMKEKGDIPEGYSVSREKKERFSLILESASTNQTSMYLCASSLGLAGGPDEQFFGPGTRLTVL.